Presented here are 21 T cell receptor beta chains from one specimen sequenced in a study of beta chain features in type 1 diabetes. Study-level points and caveats: Shortening of TCRB CDR3s, moderate but significant, appeared in all four CD4+ subsets of Type 1 diabetes patients.

The investigators reverse transcribed all of the isolated RNA, so they sequenced expressed TCRB transcripts. TCRdb's table, derived via immunoSEQ multiplex PCR, lists solely in-frame clones and lacks some. This table has over 650,000 clones, around 15% appearing once. Their antigens are not known. The specimen sequenced was naive CD4+ T cells from blood. Source of these receptors: a man between 18 and 29 years old with type 1 diabetes.

This clone was seen only a few times. This chain uses TRBV6-5 with TRBJ1-3, with no clear D. Trimming left V 6 bases short and J 4 bases short, with 10 bases between. From germline, CDR1 is MNHEY and CDR2 SVGAGI. This CDR3 contains 13 residues. As DNA, the CDR3 is TGTGCCAGCAGGGAGGAGTTAGGAAACACCATATATTTT. It translates to CASREELGNTIYF.

The genes are TRBV30 and TRBJ1-2; D is uncertain. Trimming cost V 2 bases and J 7 bases, with 8 bases left between them. Germline CDR1 is GTSNPN and CDR2 is SVGIG (reference sequence). This CDR3 spans 11 amino acids. The CDR3 is CAWSPTFGYTF. CDR3 nucleotides: TGTGCCTGGAGTCCGACTTTTGGCTACACCTTC.

This clone was found a few times. The chain recombines TRBV6-5 with TRBJ2-7; D is ambiguous. The V gene lost 7 bases and the J gene lost 2 bases, with 12 bases spanning the gap. The CDR3 has 13 residues. CDR1 and CDR2 from the germline V gene are MNHEY and SVGAGI. The DNA for the CDR3 is TGTGCCAGCACACGGGCGACCACCTACGAGCAGTACTTC. Its translation: CASTRATTYEQYF.

This chain links TRBV11-2 with TRBJ1-1, with a tentative D call TRBD1 (5 bases). This CDR3 is built from 15 residues. Germline-derived CDR1 and CDR2 are SGHAT and FQNNGV. Trimming took 1 base from V and 0 from J, leaving 9 bases between them. DNA of the CDR3: TGTGCCAGCAGCTTAGGAGGGGTAATGAACACTGAAGCTTTCTTT. Translated: CASSLGGVMNTEAFF.

The chain employs TRBV10-3 and TRBJ2-7; 7 nucleotides align to TRBD1. The germline V gene has CDR1 ENHRY and CDR2 SYGVKD. This CDR3 is 14 amino acids long. V was clipped by 7 bases and J by 4 bases; unmatched bases: 10. This chain's CDR3 is CAIKLQGNGYEQYF. The CDR3 region has the DNA TGTGCCATCAAGTTACAGGGGAACGGGTACGAGCAGTACTTC.

The sample holds a few counts of this clone. A much larger clone differs from this one at a single base, so this may be a read error. The chain has TRBV11-2 and TRBJ2-3; D remains ambiguous. The CDR3 runs 11 residues. Germline CDR1 and CDR2: SGHAT and FQNNGV. CDR3 nucleotide sequence: TGTGCCAGCTGCTTCACAGATACGCAGTATTTT. This encodes CASCFTDTQYF.

The chain recombines TRBV6-5 with TRBJ2-1, with 8 positions matching TRBD2. CDR3 size: 14 residues. V dropped 5 bases and J dropped 5; count of bases not matched to a gene: 5. Per germline, CDR1 MNHEY and CDR2 SVGAGI. CDR3 coding DNA: TGTGCCAGCAGTAACGCGGGGGGAAACAATGAGCAGTTCTTC. It yields the protein CASSNAGGNNEQFF.

This clone occurred once. The chain joins TRBV5-6 to TRBJ2-5, with D maybe TRBD2 (6 bases). This CDR3 contains 15 residues. Germline CDR1 and CDR2: SGHDT and YYEEEE. Trimming left V 4 bases short and J 0 bases short, with 13 bases between. This CDR3 reads CASSLGGMYQETQYF. CDR3 sequence (DNA): TGTGCCAGCAGCCTTGGGGGGATGTACCAAGAGACCCAGTACTTC.

The chain recombines TRBV15 with TRBJ1-2; 7 bases are a match to TRBD1. CDR3 length: 13 amino acids. The J segment lost 3 bases and the V segment lost 5 bases, leaving 3 bases of the junction unmatched. Germline V lookup: CDR1 LNHNV, CDR2 YYDKDF (reference sequence). The CDR3 is CATSWDSYYGYTF. Here the CDR3 DNA reads TGTGCCACCAGCTGGGACAGCTACTATGGCTACACCTTC.

Comments on this clone: At one end the junction does not follow the germline gene, possibly because of a read error. V gene TRBV6-5 combines with J gene TRBJ2-7; the match to TRBD1 covers 7 bases. The CDR3 contains 15 residues. Germline V gene sequence: CDR1 MNHEY, CDR2 SVGAGI. CDR3 bases: TGTGCCAGCAGTTACTCGGGGACAGAAGCCTACCAGCAGTACTTC. Residues: CASSYSGTEAYQQYF.

This chain uses TRBV28 with TRBJ2-7, with D perhaps being TRBD1 or TRBD2 (5 bases each). This CDR3 has 12 residues. Deletions cut 11 bases from V and 3 bases from J, with 14 bases between. The germline CDR1 and CDR2 sequences are MDHEN and SYDVKM. The CDR3 sequence: CAGQGRDYEQYF. The CDR3, as DNA: TGTGCCGGCCAGGGCCGGGACTACGAGCAGTACTTC.

The chain is built from TRBV5-4 and TRBJ1-2; a weak D match, TRBD1 (6 bases). The CDR3 runs 16 residues. The V gene lost 1 base and the J gene lost 3 bases, with 16 bases spanning the gap. CDR1 is SGHNT and CDR2 is YYREEE in the germline V gene (reference sequence). The CDR3 region is CASSLYGTRGHYGYTF. CDR3 coding DNA: TGTGCCAGCAGCTTGTATGGGACAAGAGGGCACTATGGCTACACCTTC.

Notes on this clone: The sample carries other DNA sequences with the same CDR3. The rearrangement links TRBV7-2 to TRBJ2-5, with TRBD2 as a possible D gene (6 bases). From germline, CDR1 is SGHTA and CDR2 FQGNSA. V lost 3 bases, J lost 1 base, and 9 bases lay in between. This CDR3 region has 14 residues. CDR3 sequence reads: CASSLGGGQETQYF. The CDR3 DNA is TGTGCCAGCAGCTTGGGAGGCGGCCAAGAGACCCAGTACTTC.

This clone was counted between two and nine times. CDR3: CASSRQGVDNSPLHF. The CDR3 region has the DNA TGTGCCAGCAGCCGACAGGGCGTTGATAATTCACCCCTCCACTTT. The chain combines TRBV9 with TRBJ1-6; 7 bases match TRBD1. V dropped 4 bases and J dropped 5; count of bases not matched to a gene: 6. There are 15 residues in the CDR3. CDR1 is SGDLS and CDR2 is YYNGEE in the germline V gene.

The rearrangement links TRBV2 to TRBJ1-5, with TRBD1 matching over 10 bases. This CDR3 is 14 amino acids long. Looked up from germline, CDR1 is SNHLY and CDR2 is FYNNEI. The junction had 6 bases not matched to a gene; V was cut back by 8 bases and J by 5 bases. The CDR3 loop is CASGGQGGDQPQHF. DNA of the CDR3: TGTGCCAGCGGAGGACAGGGGGGGGATCAGCCCCAGCATTTT.

The rearrangement joins TRBV18 to TRBJ2-5, with TRBD2 matching over 11 bases. The CDR3 contains 17 residues. Germline values: CDR1 KGHSH, CDR2 LQKENI. J was trimmed by 1 base and V by 3 bases; bases with no gene match: 7. CDR3 residues: CASSPIASGRFQETQYF. CDR3 DNA sequence: TGTGCCAGCTCACCGATCGCTAGCGGGAGGTTCCAAGAGACCCAGTACTTC.

This chain links TRBV4-3 with TRBJ2-7; D call uncertain. This CDR3 is 14 amino acids long. CDR1 and CDR2 from the germline V gene are LGHNA and YSLEER. With 0 bases removed from V and 4 bases from J, the gap between germline ends came to 10 bases. CDR3 in DNA: TGCGCCAGCAGCCAAGATCAGTCGGTTTACGAGCAGTACTTC. Residues: CASSQDQSVYEQYF.

J is TRBJ1-1 and V is TRBV28; tentatively, D is TRBD1 (5 bases). This CDR3 is 14 amino acids long. From germline, CDR1 is MDHEN and CDR2 SYDVKM. V lost 6 bases and J lost 8, with 19 bases in between. CDR3 loop: CASRPEGRIGEAFF. The CDR3 DNA sequence: TGTGCCAGCAGGCCCGAGGGGCGCATCGGGGAAGCTTTCTTT.

This clone has just a few counts. The chain is built from TRBV15 and TRBJ1-1, with 7 bases matching TRBD1. Germline values: CDR1 LNHNV, CDR2 YYDKDF (reference sequence). J lost 8 bases, V lost 5 bases, and 11 bases had no gene match. The CDR3 contains 14 residues. CDR3 sequence: CATSFRTGQGEAFF. The CDR3 DNA reads as TGTGCCACCAGCTTTCGGACAGGCCAGGGGGAAGCTTTCTTT. The full variable domain, with the rest looked up from reference TRBV15 and TRBJ1-1, is DAMVIQNPRYQVTQFGKPVTLSCSQTLNHNVMYWYQQKSSQAPKLLFHYYDKDFNNEADTPDNFQSRRPNTSFCFLDIRSPGLGDTAMYLCATSFRTGQGEAFFGQGTRLTVV.

This clone was seen more than once but under ten times. J is TRBJ2-7 and V is TRBV5-6; tentative D call: TRBD2 (6 bases). The CDR3 is 14 amino acids. Looked up from germline, CDR1 is SGHDT and CDR2 is YYEEEE. Trimming removed 4 bases at V and 5 bases at J, with 16 bases between. In DNA form, the CDR3 reads TGTGCCAGCAGCGCCGACGTAGCGGTCCACGAGCAGTACTTC. Translating gives CASSADVAVHEQYF.

This chain connects TRBV7-9 to TRBJ2-7; 11 bases line up with TRBD2. Germline V gene lookup returns CDR1 SEHNR and CDR2 FQNEAQ (reference sequence). This CDR3 region has 16 residues. After removal of 5 bases from V and 3 bases from J, the junction contained 9 bases not matched to a gene. CDR3 bases: TGTGCCAGCAGCCTCTCGACTAGCGGGGCAATCTACGAGCAGTACTTC. Its protein is CASSLSTSGAIYEQYF.